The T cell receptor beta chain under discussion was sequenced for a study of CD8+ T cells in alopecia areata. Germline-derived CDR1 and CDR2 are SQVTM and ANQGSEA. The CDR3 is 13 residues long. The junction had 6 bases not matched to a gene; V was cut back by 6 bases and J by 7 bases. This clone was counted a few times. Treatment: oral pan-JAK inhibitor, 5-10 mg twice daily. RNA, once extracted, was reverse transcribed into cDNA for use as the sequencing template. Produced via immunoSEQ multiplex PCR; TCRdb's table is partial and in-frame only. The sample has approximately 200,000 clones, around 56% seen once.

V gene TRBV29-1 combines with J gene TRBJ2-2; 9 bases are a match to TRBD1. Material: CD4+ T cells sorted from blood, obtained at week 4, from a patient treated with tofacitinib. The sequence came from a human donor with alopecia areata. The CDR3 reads CSVMTGGGGELFF. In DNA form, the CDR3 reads TGCAGCGTCATGACAGGGGGAGGCGGGGAGCTGTTTTTT.